This entry features one T cell receptor (beta chain) sequence. The antigen is undetermined. In germline, CDR1 is MNHNY, CDR2 SVGAGI (reference sequence). The CDR3 is 14 residues long. Trimming shortened V by 5 bases and J by 4 bases, and 12 bases separated the two germline ends. Repertoires were generated with immunoSEQ multiplex PCR, while TCRdb's copy carries only in-frame clones and drops some. Of 86,000 or so clones in the sample, roughly 95% were seen once. The data were taken from a study of human versus mouse CDR3 diversity and MHC coevolution. About the study: immunoSEQ was reported to reach one in 200,000 T cells sensitivity.

Study-wide points: Some 1.5 million TCR beta clonotypes were estimated for humans, the largest repertoire.

Material for sequencing was naive CD4+ T cells from blood. Indicated subset: CD45RO-negative CD62L-positive naive CD4 T cells. This chain joins TRBV6-6 and TRBJ1-3; a possible D gene is TRBD1 (6 bases). The TCR comes from a person between 25 and 69 years old in good health. The DNA for the CDR3 is TGTGCCAGCAGTCCCCCGGACAGAGGAAACACCATATATTTT. As protein: CASSPPDRGNTIYF.